This T cell receptor (beta chain) was obtained from a study of early T cells in non-severe SARS-CoV-2 infection. The J segment lost 7 bases and the V segment lost 3 bases, leaving 9 bases of the junction unmatched. The CDR3 sequence is 16 residues long. The V gene's germline CDR1 is SGHTA and CDR2 FQGNSA. TCRdb independently ran MiXCR on the 5' RACE reads; one entry per CDR3 protein. The sample has about 86,000 distinct CDR3 sequences; around an eighth are singletons. V and J are TRBV7-2 and TRBJ2-1; 10 nucleotides line up with TRBD1. Input material: whole blood. The receptor comes from an adult who was a healthcare worker with PCR-confirmed SARS-CoV-2 infection or an uninfected control (not recorded which). DNA of the CDR3: TGTGCCAGCAGCTTGTCCGGGACAGGGGTCCGGAATGAGCAGTTCTTC. Translating gives CASSLSGTGVRNEQFF.